What follows describes a single TCR beta chain. The data stem from a study of CD8+CD57+ T cells in acquired aplastic anemia. CDR3 and TCR beta VDJ profiling relied on a genomic DNA template. TCRdb reprocessed the reads via MiXCR and lists one record per CDR3 protein. This table has some 190,000 distinct CDR3 sequences, approximately 49% appearing once. Sequencing input: sorted CD4+, CD8+, or CD8+CD57+ T cells (not recorded which) from PBMCs. The receptor's source is a human donor in good health.

The CDR3 spells CASRTGKTQGPQHF. The CDR3 DNA reads as TGCGCCAGCAGGACAGGGAAGACGCAGGGGCCCCAGCATTTT. The V call is TRBV10-1, the J call TRBJ1-5; TRBD1 aligns across 7 bases. The CDR3 runs 14 residues. Germline loops: CDR1 WNHNN, CDR2 SYGVQD (reference sequence). Trimming removed 6 bases from V and 9 bases from J; junction bases left unmatched: 11.